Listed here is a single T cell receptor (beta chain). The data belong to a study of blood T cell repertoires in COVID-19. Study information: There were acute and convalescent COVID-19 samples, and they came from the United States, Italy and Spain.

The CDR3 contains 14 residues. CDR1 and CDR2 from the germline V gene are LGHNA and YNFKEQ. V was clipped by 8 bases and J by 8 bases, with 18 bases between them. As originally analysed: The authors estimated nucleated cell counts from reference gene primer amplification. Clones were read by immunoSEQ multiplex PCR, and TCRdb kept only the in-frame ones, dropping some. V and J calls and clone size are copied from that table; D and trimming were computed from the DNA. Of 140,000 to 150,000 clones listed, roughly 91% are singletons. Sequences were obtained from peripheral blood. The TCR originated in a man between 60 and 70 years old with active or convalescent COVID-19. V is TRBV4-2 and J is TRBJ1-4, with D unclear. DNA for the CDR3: TGTGCCAGCTCTTCCTGGGCAGGCCGGGAAAAACTGTTTTTT. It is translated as CASSSWAGREKLFF.